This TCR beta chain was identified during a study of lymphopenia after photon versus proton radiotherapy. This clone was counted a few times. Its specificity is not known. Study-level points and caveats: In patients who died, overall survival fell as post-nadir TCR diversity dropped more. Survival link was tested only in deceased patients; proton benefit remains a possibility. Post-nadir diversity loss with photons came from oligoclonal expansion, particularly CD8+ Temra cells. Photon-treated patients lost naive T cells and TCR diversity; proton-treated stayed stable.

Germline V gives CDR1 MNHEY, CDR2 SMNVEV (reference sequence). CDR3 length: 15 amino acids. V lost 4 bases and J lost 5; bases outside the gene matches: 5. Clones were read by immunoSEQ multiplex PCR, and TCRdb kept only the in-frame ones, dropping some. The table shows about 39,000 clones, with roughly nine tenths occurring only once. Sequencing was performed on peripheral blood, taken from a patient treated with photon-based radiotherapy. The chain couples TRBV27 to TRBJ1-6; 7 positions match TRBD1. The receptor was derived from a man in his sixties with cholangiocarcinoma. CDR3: CASSSPGTDNSPLHF. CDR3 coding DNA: TGTGCCAGCAGTTCACCGGGGACAGATAATTCACCCCTCCACTTT.